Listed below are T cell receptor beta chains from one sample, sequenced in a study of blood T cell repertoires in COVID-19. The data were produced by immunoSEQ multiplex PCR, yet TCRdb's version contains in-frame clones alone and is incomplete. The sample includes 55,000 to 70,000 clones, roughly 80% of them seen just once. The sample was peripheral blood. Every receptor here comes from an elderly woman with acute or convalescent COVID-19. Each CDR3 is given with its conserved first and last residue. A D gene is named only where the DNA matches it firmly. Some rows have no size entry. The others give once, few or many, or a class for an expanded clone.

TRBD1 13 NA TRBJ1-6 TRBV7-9 TGTGCCACCGCGACAGGGAGTCTTTCACCCCTCCACTTT CATATGSLSPLHF
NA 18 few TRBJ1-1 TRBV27 TGTGCCAGCAGTTTAGGCCCCCACAGGGTGGGCGTGAACACTGAAGCTTTCTTT CASSLGPHRVGVNTEAFF
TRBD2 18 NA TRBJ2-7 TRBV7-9 TGTGCCAGCAGCTCTCCAGGACTAGCCTCCGGGGGGATCTACGAGCAGTACTTC CASSSPGLASGGIYEQYF
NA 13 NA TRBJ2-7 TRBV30 TGTGCCTGGAGTGAGGAGGACAGGACCCGGGGGACCTTC CAWSEEDRTRGTF
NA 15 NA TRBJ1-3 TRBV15 TGTGCCACCAGCAGAGATCCGGGGGACGGAAACACCATATATTTT CATSRDPGDGNTIYF
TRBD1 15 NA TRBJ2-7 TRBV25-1 TGTGCCAGCAGTGATGAGACAGGGGCCTTTTACGAGCAGTACTTC CASSDETGAFYEQYF
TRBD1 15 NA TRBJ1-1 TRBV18 TGTGCCAGCCTCGTCGACAGGGGGCGGAACACTGAAGCTTTCTTT CASLVDRGRNTEAFF
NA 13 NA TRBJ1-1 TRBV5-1 TGCGCCAGCAGCTTGGCGTCGGGGACTGAAGCTTTCTTT CASSLASGTEAFF
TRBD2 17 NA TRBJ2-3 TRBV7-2 TGTGCCAGCAGCACCAGACTAGCGGGGGGGCTGCCAGATACGCAGTATTTT CASSTRLAGGLPDTQYF
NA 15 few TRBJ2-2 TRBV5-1 TGCGCCAGCAGCTTGATCGGGGGGCCCACCGGGGAGCTGTTTTTT CASSLIGGPTGELFF
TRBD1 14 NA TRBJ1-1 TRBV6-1 TGTGCCAGCAGTGAAGCGCGGGGGACAGGTAGAGCTTTCTTT CASSEARGTGRAFF
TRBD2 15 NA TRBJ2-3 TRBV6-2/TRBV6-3 TGTGCCAGCAGTACACGGACTAGCGGCACAGATACGCAGTATTTT CASSTRTSGTDTQYF
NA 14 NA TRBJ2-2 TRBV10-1 TGCGCCAGCAGCCAGGGACTTCTAACCGGGGAGCTGTTTTTT CASSQGLLTGELFF
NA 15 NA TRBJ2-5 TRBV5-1 TGCGCCAGCAGCCCCTGGGAGACGACCCCCCGGACCCAGTACTTC CASSPWETTPRTQYF
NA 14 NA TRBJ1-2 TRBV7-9 TGTGCCAGCAGCTCGGTTAACAGGGTGTATGGCTACACCTTC CASSSVNRVYGYTF
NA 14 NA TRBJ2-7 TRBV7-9 TGTGCCAGCAGCTTAGCAGATCCGGTCTACGAGCAGTACTTC CASSLADPVYEQYF
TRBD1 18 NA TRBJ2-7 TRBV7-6 TGTGCCAGCAGCTTAGCACAAGTCACCGGGACAGAGCCTTACGAGCAGTACTTC CASSLAQVTGTEPYEQYF
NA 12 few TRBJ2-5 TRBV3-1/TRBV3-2 TGTGCCAGCAGCCATGAGGGAGAGACCCAGTACTTC CASSHEGETQYF
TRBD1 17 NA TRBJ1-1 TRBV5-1 TGCGCCAGCAGCTGGCAACCGGGACAGGGTCTTAACACTGAAGCTTTCTTT CASSWQPGQGLNTEAFF
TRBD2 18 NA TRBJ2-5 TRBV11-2 TGTGCCAGCAGCAAGACCGGGACTAGCGGGGGACTCCAAGAGACCCAGTACTTC CASSKTGTSGGLQETQYF
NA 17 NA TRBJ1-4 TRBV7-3 TGTGCCAGCAGCACTATCCCCCTCGGGATAATTAATGAAAAACTGTTTTTT CASSTIPLGIINEKLFF
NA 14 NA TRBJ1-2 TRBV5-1 TGCGCCAGCAGCTTGGTGCCAGGGAACTATGGCTACACCTTC CASSLVPGNYGYTF
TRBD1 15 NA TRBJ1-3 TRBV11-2 TGTGCCAGCAGCTTAGGGACAGGGGATGGAAACACCATATATTTT CASSLGTGDGNTIYF
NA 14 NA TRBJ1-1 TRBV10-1 TGCGCCAGCAGTGAGGGACTACGGGAAAATGAAGCTTTCTTT CASSEGLRENEAFF
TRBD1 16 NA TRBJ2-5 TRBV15 TGTGCCACCAGCAGAGGGGGGACAGACACCCTGGAGACCCAGTACTTC CATSRGGTDTLETQYF
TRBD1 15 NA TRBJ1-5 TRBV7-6 TGTGCCAGCAGCACGGGACAGGGGGGCAATCAGCCCCAGCATTTT CASSTGQGGNQPQHF
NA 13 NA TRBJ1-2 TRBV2 TGTGCCAGCAGCCGACAGAACAACTATGGCTACACCTTC CASSRQNNYGYTF
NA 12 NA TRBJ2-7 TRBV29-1 TGCAGCTTTAGGTTGGGGCCGTACGAGCAGTACTTC CSFRLGPYEQYF
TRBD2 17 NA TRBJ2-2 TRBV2 TGTGCCAGCAGTGAAGCCAACCTAGCGGGGGCCCCCGGGGAGCTGTTTTTT CASSEANLAGAPGELFF
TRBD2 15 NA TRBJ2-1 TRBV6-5 TGTGCCAGCAGGGGTAGCGGGAGGGGCTACAATGAGCAGTTCTTC CASRGSGRGYNEQFF
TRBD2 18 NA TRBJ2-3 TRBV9 TGTGCCAGCAGCTCCGAGACACGGGGGGGCCCGGGTACAGATACGCAGTATTTT CASSSETRGGPGTDTQYF
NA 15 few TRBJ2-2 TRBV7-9 TGTGCCAGCAGCGCCCGGAGGGCGAACACCGGGGAGCTGTTTTTT CASSARRANTGELFF
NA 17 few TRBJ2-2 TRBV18 TGTGCCAGCTCACCAGTTAATTTAGGCGGGAACACCGGGGAGCTGTTTTTT CASSPVNLGGNTGELFF
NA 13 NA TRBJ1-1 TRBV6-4 TGTGCCAGCAGTTCCGGTACAGCCACTGAAGCTTTCTTT CASSSGTATEAFF
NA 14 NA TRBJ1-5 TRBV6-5 TGTGCCAGCAGCCCACGGGGGGGCAATCAGCCCCAGCATTTT CASSPRGGNQPQHF
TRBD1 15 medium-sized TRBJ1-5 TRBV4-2 TGTGCCAGCAGCCAGATACAGGGGATGCATCAGCCCCAGCATTTT CASSQIQGMHQPQHF
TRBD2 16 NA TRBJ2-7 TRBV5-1 TGCGCCAGCAGCTTGTGGGGGGGGTCCAGCTCCTACGAGCAGTACTTC CASSLWGGSSSYEQYF
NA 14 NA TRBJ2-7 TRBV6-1 TGTGCCAGCAGTGAAGTAGGGGTAGCCTACGAGCAGTACTTC CASSEVGVAYEQYF
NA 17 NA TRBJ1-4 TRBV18 TGTGCCAGCTCACCACCGGGGTTCGAGGGCCCTAATGAAAAACTGTTTTTT CASSPPGFEGPNEKLFF
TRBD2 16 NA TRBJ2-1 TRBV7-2 TGTGCCAGCAGCTCTTCTAGCGGGGACTTATTCAATGAGCAGTTCTTC CASSSSSGDLFNEQFF
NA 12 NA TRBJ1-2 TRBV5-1 TGCGCCAGCAGCTTAGGCAGCGGTGGCTACACCTTC CASSLGSGGYTF
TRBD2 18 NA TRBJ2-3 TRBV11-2 TGTGCCAGCAGCCCGCTAGCGGGGGGGAACCCTAGCACAGATACGCAGTATTTT CASSPLAGGNPSTDTQYF
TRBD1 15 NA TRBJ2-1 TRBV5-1 TGCGCCAGCAGCGCGACCGGGACAGACTACAATGAGCAGTTCTTC CASSATGTDYNEQFF
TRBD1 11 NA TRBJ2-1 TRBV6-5 TGTGCCAGCAAGGAAATGGGACAGGCATTCTTC CASKEMGQAFF
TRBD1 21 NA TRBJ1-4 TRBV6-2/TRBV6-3 TGTGCCAGCAGTTACTCGACCGCGACAGGGATTAAGGAGGTATCAAATGAAAAACTGTTTTTT CASSYSTATGIKEVSNEKLFF